The T cell receptor beta chain under discussion was sequenced for a study of T cells after yellow fever vaccination. General study points: The booster response re-showed most primary clones: approximately 97% CD4, more than 70% CD8. Weaker, the secondary response had a peak occurring faster, on day 5 versus 15. CD4 and CD8 compartments shared a small share of clonotypes.

The sample holds many counts of this clonotype. The antigen remains undetermined. Conversion of TCR transcripts into cDNA relied on 5'RACE template switching, which added a universal primer site and UMIs. TCRdb ran MiXCR on the 5' RACE reads and lists one entry per CDR3 protein. Here the sample spans approximately 120,000 distinct CDR3 sequences, under 8% being singletons. CDR3 length equals 17 residues. Germline lookup yields CDR1 SGHRS and CDR2 YFSETQ. After removal of 4 bases from V and 9 bases from J, the junction contained 10 bases not matched to a gene. The specimen comprised CD4+ T cells sorted from PBMCs, sampled less than 11 days after the first yellow fever vaccination. The clonotype originates from a young man who received the YFV17D yellow fever vaccine. This chain connects TRBV5-1 to TRBJ2-1; 16 bases line up with TRBD2. The CDR3 spells CASSPGTSGGAIGEQFF. DNA for the CDR3: TGCGCCAGCAGCCCCGGGACTAGCGGGGGGGCCATAGGTGAGCAGTTCTTC.